This TCR beta chain was documented in a study of T cell responses to AZD1222 COVID-19 vaccine. Study-wide points: Unmutated variant regions are reportedly targeted by nearly half of spike-specific TCRs.

There are 16 residues in the CDR3. V lost 3 bases and J 3 bases, leaving 15 bases between the germline ends. CDR1 is MNHEY, CDR2 SMNVEV, per germline (reference sequence). The repertoire was sequenced with immunoSEQ multiplex PCR; TCRdb's copy has only in-frame clones and lacks some. The profile shows over 90,000 clones, around 87% of them singletons. This clone was recorded once. Its antigen is not known. The chain carries TRBV27 and TRBJ2-1, with D possibly matching TRBD1 (5 bases). This clonotype was sampled from an adult who received the AZD1222 COVID-19 vaccine. This material consisted of peripheral blood, taken 28 days after the second AZD1222 dose. The CDR3 loop reads CASSLSYGAIYNEQFF. Here the CDR3 DNA reads TGTGCCAGCAGTTTGAGTTATGGGGCAATCTACAATGAGCAGTTCTTC.